The clone carrying this TCR beta chain has a single count. TCRdb's table, derived via immunoSEQ multiplex PCR, lists solely in-frame clones and lacks some. The repertoire consists of about 52,000 clones, with 75% to 95% occurring once and the leading ten covering around 6%. The data are from a study of blood T cell repertoires in COVID-19. The clonotype comes from a man in his fifties with active COVID-19. The sequenced sample consisted of peripheral blood.

The CDR3 is CASSLGGSYNEQFF. As DNA, the CDR3 is TGTGCCAGCAGCTTGGGAGGGTCCTACAATGAGCAGTTCTTC. The chain has TRBV11-3 and TRBJ2-1; TRBD2 matches 7 bases. The CDR3 runs 14 residues. The V gene's germline CDR1 is SGHNT and CDR2 YENEEA. Unmatched junction bases numbered 0, after V lost 3 bases and J lost 1 base. Supplemented by reference TRBV11-3 and TRBJ2-1, the full variable domain reads EAGVVQSPRYKIIEKKQPVAFWCNPISGHNTLYWYLQNLGQGPELLIRYENEEAVDDSQLPKDRFSAERLKGVDSTLKIQPAELGDSAVYLCASSLGGSYNEQFFGPGTRLTVL.